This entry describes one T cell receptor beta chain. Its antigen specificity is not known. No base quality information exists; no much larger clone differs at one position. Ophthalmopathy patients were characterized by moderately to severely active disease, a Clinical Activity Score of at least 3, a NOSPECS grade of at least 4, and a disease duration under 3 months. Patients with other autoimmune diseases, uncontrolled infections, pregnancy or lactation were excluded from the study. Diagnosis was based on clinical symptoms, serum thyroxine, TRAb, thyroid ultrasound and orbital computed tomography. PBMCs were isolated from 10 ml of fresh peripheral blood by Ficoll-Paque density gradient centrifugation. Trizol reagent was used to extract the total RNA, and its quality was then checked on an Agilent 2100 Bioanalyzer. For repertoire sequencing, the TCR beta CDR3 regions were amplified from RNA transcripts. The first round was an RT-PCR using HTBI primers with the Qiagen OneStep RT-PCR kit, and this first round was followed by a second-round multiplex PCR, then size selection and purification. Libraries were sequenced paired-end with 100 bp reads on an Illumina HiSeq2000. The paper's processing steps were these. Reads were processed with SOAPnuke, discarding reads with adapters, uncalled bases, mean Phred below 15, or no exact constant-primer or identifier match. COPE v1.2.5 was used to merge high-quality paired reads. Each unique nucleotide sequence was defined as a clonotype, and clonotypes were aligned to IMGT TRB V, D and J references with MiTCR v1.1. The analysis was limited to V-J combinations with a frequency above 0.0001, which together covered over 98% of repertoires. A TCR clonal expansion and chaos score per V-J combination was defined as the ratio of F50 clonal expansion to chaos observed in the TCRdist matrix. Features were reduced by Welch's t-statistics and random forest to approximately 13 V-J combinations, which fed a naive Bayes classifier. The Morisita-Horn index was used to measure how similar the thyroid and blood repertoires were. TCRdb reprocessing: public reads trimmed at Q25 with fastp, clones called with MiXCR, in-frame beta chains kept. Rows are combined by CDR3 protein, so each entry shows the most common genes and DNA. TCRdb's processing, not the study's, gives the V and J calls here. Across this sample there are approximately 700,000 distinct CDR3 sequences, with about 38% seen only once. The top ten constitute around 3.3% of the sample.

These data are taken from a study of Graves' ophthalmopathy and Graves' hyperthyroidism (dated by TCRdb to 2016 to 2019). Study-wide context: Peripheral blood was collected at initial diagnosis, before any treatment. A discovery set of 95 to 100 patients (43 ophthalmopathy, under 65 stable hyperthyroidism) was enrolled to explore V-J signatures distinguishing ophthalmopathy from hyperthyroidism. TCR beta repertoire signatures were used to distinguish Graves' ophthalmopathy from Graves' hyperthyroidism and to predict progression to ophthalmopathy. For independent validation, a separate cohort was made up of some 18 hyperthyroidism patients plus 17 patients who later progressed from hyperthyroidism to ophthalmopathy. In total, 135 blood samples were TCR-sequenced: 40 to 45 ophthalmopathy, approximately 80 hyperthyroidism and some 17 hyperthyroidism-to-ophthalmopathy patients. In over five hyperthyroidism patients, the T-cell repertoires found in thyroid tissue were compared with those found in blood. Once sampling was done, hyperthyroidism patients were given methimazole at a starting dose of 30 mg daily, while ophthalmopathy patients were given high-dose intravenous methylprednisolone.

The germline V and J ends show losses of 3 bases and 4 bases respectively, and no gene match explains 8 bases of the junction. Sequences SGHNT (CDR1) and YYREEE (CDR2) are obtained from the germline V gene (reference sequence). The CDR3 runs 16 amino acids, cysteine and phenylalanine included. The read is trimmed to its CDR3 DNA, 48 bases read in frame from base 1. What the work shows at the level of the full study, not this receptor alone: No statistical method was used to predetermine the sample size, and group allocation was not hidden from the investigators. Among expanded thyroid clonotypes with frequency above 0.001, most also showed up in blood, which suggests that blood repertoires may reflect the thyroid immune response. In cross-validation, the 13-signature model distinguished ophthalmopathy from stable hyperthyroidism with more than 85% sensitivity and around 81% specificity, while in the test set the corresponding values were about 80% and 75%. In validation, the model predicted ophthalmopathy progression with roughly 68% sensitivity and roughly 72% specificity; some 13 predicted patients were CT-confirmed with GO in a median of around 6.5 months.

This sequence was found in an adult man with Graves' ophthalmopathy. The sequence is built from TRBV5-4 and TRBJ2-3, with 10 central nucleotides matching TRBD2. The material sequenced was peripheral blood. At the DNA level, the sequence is TGTGCCAGCAGCTCCAGCGGGGGGGCAAGGTCAGATACGCAGTATTTT. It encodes CASSSSGGARSDTQYF.